Sequencing of this T cell receptor beta chain was carried out in a study of T cells in Graves' hyperthyroidism and ophthalmopathy. Over 18 months, lack of ophthalmopathy progression marked Graves' hyperthyroidism as stable. Hyperthyroidism patients were newly diagnosed, had disease duration under 2 months, and were aged 18 to 65 years. After removal of 3 bases from V and 6 bases from J, the junction contained 10 bases not matched to a gene. The CDR3 contains 16 residues. Whole-study findings and limits: Stable hyperthyroidism and ophthalmopathy were separated using 13 V-J signatures.

Regions amplified from RNA transcripts were the TCR beta CDR3 regions. First-round RT-PCR of the TCR CDR3 relied on the HTBI primer set. TCRdb called the multiplex PCR reads again in MiXCR, with one record for every CDR3 protein. The sample contains 600,000 or so distinct CDR3 sequences, around 15% of which appear only once. This clonotype turned up a few times. Its antigen remains unknown. Sequencing was carried out using blood. The clonotype comes from a woman aged 25-40 years with Graves' hyperthyroidism. The chain joins TRBV12-3 or TRBV12-4 to TRBJ2-2; 7 nucleotides match TRBD2. The CDR3 nucleotides are TGTGCCAGCAGTTTTAGGCGGGAGTTCGCGGCCGGGGAGCTGTTTTTT. Its protein product is CASSFRREFAAGELFF.